This TCR beta chain comes out of a study of response to subunit inactivated influenza vaccine. The CDR3 totals 16 residues. In germline, CDR1 is MNHEY, CDR2 SVGEGT. V lost 10 bases, J lost 2 bases, and 11 bases stayed unmatched. This clonotype came up a few times. TCRdb ran MiXCR on the RT-PCR reads and lists one entry per CDR3 protein. The data show 550,000 to 800,000 distinct CDR3 sequences, more than 11% seen once. The material was PBMCs from blood, obtained less than 15 days before vaccination. The clonotype comes from a man aged 45-65 years who received an inactivated influenza vaccine. The genes are TRBV6-2 or TRBV6-3 and TRBJ2-3, with 11 bases matching TRBD2. The CDR3 sequence is CATGPRLAGFTDTQYF. The DNA of the CDR3 is TGTGCCACCGGGCCCCGACTAGCGGGGTTCACAGATACGCAGTATTTT.